A selection of T cell receptor beta chains follows, all from one sample in a study of regulatory T cells in long-lasting Graves disease. TCRdb fed the multiplex PCR reads into MiXCR, producing one record per CDR3 protein. The repertoire includes 350,000 to 450,000 distinct CDR3 sequences, roughly 25% of them detected once, and 25% to 30% sits in the top ten. Sequences were derived from peripheral blood mononuclear cells (PBMCs), sampled when the disease was refractory, from a patient treated with antithyroid drugs. The receptors originated from a middle-aged woman with Graves disease. The CDR3 runs from the conserved cysteine through the conserved F or W. D genes are given only for firm matches. A row's size may be missing; if present it is once, few, many or a size class.

NA	many	TRBV28	TRBJ1-5	CASSLPKWGSNQPQHF	TGTGCCAGCAGCCTCCCTAAGTGGGGTAGCAATCAGCCCCAGCATTTT
NA	NA	TRBV2	TRBJ2-5	CASIIQPYETQYF	TGTGCCAGCATAATACAGCCCTATGAGACCCAGTACTTC
TRBD2	NA	TRBV5-1	TRBJ2-1	CASSLFAGGNEQFF	TGCGCCAGCAGCTTGTTCGCGGGGGGGAATGAGCAGTTCTTC
NA	many	TRBV11-2	TRBJ2-2	CASSLGAGGTGELFF	TGTGCCAGCAGCTTAGGAGCAGGGGGGACCGGGGAGCTGTTTTTT
NA	NA	TRBV28	TRBJ1-3	CASTTGPSGNTIYF	TGTGCCAGCACGACAGGCCCCTCTGGAAACACCATATATTTT
NA	many	TRBV28	TRBJ1-1	CASSLLVSGKAFF	TGTGCCAGCAGTTTATTAGTATCGGGGAAAGCTTTCTTT
TRBD1	few	TRBV29-1	TRBJ1-6	CSVGEGANSPLHF	TGCAGCGTTGGTGAGGGGGCGAATTCACCCCTCCACTTT
NA	NA	TRBV14	TRBJ2-2	CASSPRTPRPGELFF	TGTGCCAGCAGCCCCCGGACTCCACGACCCGGGGAGCTGTTTTTT
TRBD2	many	TRBV6-2/TRBV6-3	TRBJ2-7	CASVAGEEYEQYF	TGTGCCAGCGTAGCGGGAGAGGAGTACGAGCAGTACTTC
NA	many	TRBV6-1	TRBJ2-5	CASTYTGSEGETQYF	TGTGCCAGCACCTACACCGGGAGCGAGGGAGAGACCCAGTACTTC
TRBD1	many	TRBV20-1	TRBJ2-5	CSATILTGEAETQYF	TGCAGTGCTACGATACTGACAGGGGAGGCAGAGACCCAGTACTTC
TRBD1	many	TRBV6-1	TRBJ1-6	CASHSQGTGIRGSPLHF	TGTGCCAGCCACTCTCAGGGGACAGGGATTAGGGGATCACCCCTCCACTTT
NA	few	TRBV5-1	TRBJ2-4	CASSFDIAKNIQYF	TGCGCCAGCAGCTTCGACATAGCCAAAAACATTCAGTACTTC
NA	NA	TRBV3-1	TRBJ2-5	CASSEGGKETQYF	TGTGCCAGCAGCGAAGGGGGGAAGGAGACCCAGTACTTC
NA	NA	TRBV4-1	TRBJ2-7	CASSQADSGWYEQYF	TGCGCCAGCAGCCAAGCGGACAGCGGGTGGTACGAGCAGTACTTC
NA	many	TRBV20-1	TRBJ1-1	CSATPHNGAKNTEAFF	TGCAGTGCTACTCCCCACAATGGGGCGAAGAACACTGAAGCTTTCTTT